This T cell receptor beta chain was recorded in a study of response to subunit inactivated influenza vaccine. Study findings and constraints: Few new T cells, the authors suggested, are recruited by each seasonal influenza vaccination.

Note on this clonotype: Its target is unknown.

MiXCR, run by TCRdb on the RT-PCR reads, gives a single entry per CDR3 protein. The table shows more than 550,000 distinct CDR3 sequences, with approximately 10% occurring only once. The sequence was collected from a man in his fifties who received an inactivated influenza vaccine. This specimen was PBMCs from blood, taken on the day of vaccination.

The CDR3: CARTEQGAHGYTF. The DNA of the CDR3 is TGTGCCAGGACCGAACAGGGGGCCCATGGCTACACCTTC. This rearrangement joins TRBV2 to TRBJ1-2, with TRBD1 identical over 9 bases. Germline loops: CDR1 SNHLY, CDR2 FYNNEI. The CDR3 length is 13 residues. With V trimmed by 9 bases and J by 6 bases, 8 bases remained unmatched. The complete variable domain, with remaining parts taken from reference TRBV2 and TRBJ1-2, reads EPEVTQTPSHQVTQMGQEVILRCVPISNHLYFYWYRQILGQKVEFLVSFYNNEISEKSEIFDDQFSVERPDGSNFTLKIRSTKLEDSAMYFCARTEQGAHGYTFGSGTRLTVV.